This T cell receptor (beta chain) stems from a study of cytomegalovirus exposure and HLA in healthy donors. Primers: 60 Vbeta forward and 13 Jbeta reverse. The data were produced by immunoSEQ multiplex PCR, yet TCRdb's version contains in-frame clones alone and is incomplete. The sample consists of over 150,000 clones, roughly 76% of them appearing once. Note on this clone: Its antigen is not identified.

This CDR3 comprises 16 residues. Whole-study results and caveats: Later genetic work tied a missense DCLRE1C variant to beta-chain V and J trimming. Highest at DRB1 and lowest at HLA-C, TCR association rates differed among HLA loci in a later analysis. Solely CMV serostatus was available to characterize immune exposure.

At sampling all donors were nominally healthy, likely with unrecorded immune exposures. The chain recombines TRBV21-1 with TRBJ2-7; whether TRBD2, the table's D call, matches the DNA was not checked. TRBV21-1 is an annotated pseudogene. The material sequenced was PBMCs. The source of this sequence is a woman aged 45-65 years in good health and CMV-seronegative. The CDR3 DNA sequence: TGTGCCAGCAGCCTCCCCTCGGGCGGGGGCGTTTACGAGCAGTACTTC. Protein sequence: CASSLPSGGGVYEQYF.